The 17 T cell receptor beta chains reported below all come from one sample, sequenced in a study of blood T cell repertoires in COVID-19. Using immunoSEQ multiplex PCR, the repertoire was profiled, and TCRdb retains in-frame clones only, with some absent. The table records over 50,000 clones, 86% of them present only once. Sequencing was performed on peripheral blood. These TCRs come from an elderly man with acute or convalescent COVID-19.

In this sample, this clone turned up a few times. This chain connects TRBV5-1 to TRBJ1-1; no clear D gene. The V end was cut by 4 bases, the J end by 7 bases, with 14 bases between. This CDR3 is 13 amino acids long. Germline V gene data show CDR1 as SGHRS and CDR2 as YFSETQ. The CDR3 loop reads CASSHTFRVEAFF. The DNA for the CDR3 is TGCGCCAGCAGCCACACATTTCGGGTTGAAGCTTTCTTT.

With regard to this clone: One end of the junction varies from germline; a read error may be responsible. J is TRBJ2-5 and V is TRBV14; 8 nucleotides match TRBD1. Germline values: CDR1 SGHDN, CDR2 FVKESK. The CDR3 is 14 residues long. The CDR3 nucleotides are TGTGCCAGCAGCCAGGGACAGGCCTTTGAGAGCCAGTACTTC. Residues: CASSQGQAFESQYF.

The rearrangement joins TRBV5-6 to TRBJ1-2; D call uncertain. The V end lost 7 bases, the J end lost 8 bases, and 18 bases lay between the germline ends. The CDR3 extends over 13 amino acids. The germline V gene has CDR1 SGHDT and CDR2 YYEEEE. The CDR3 DNA sequence: TGTGCCAGCCACCTCTCGGGGTCTCGGGGCTACACCTTC. This gives the protein CASHLSGSRGYTF.

This chain connects TRBV7-8 to TRBJ2-3; TRBD1 agrees at 10 bases. Trimming removed 2 bases from V and 0 bases from J; junction bases left unmatched: 8. The CDR3 length is 18 residues. The germline V gene has CDR1 SGHVS and CDR2 FQNEAQ. The chain's CDR3 is CASSLLPGTGDSTDTQYF. The CDR3 DNA reads as TGTGCCAGCAGCTTATTACCCGGGACAGGGGATAGCACAGATACGCAGTATTTT.

This chain links TRBV18 with TRBJ1-1, with 7 positions matching TRBD1. The V gene end was trimmed by 4 bases and the J gene end by 1 base; junction bases not matched to a gene: 3. The germline CDR1 and CDR2 sequences are KGHSH and LQKENI. The CDR3 has 14 amino acids. CDR3 loop: CASSRGTENTEAFF. The CDR3 nucleotides are TGTGCCAGCTCACGGGGGACAGAGAACACTGAAGCTTTCTTT.

V usage is TRBV18 and J usage is TRBJ1-5; TRBD1 matches 9 bases. Germline trimming cut 3 bases from V and 2 bases from J; bases unmatched to any gene: 5. CDR1 is KGHSH, CDR2 LQKENI, per germline. The CDR3 covers 16 residues. The CDR3, as DNA: TGTGCCAGCTCACCTGGACAGGGGAACCGCAATCAGCCCCAGCATTTT. Translation: CASSPGQGNRNQPQHF.

The rearrangement links TRBV5-1 to TRBJ1-4; unclear D gene. Trimming stripped 0 bases from V and 5 bases from J, with 11 bases between. The CDR3 sequence is 15 residues long. Germline assignment: CDR1 SGHRS and CDR2 YFSETQ. CDR3 loop: CASSLASVSNEKLFF. CDR3 DNA sequence: TGCGCCAGCAGCTTGGCCTCTGTCTCCAATGAAAAACTGTTTTTT. Supplemented by reference TRBV5-1 and TRBJ1-4, the full variable domain reads KAGVTQTPRYLIKTRGQQVTLSCSPISGHRSVSWYQQTPGQGLQFLFEYFSETQRNKGNFPGRFSGRQFSNSRSEMNVSTLELGDSALYLCASSLASVSNEKLFFGSGTQLSVL.

The V gene is TRBV7-3, the J gene TRBJ2-5; TRBD1 aligns across 10 bases. This CDR3 is built from 16 residues. Losses at the gene ends were 1 base for V and 4 bases for J; bases not matched to a gene: 6. Germline CDR1 and CDR2: SGHTA and FQGTGA. The CDR3 nucleotides read TGTGCCAGCAGCTTAAATAGGGACAGGGGTGGAGAGACCCAGTACTTC. Translating it yields CASSLNRDRGGETQYF.

The chain uses TRBV7-2 and TRBJ2-5; D might be TRBD2 (6 bases). The CDR3 has 16 residues. Trimming shortened V by 1 base and J by 4 bases, and 16 bases separated the two germline ends. Germline V gene sequence: CDR1 SGHTA, CDR2 FQGNSA. DNA of the CDR3: TGTGCCAGCAGCTTAGTTGGAGGGCGGAGGGCAGAGACCCAGTACTTC. Translation gives CASSLVGGRRAETQYF.

This clone was counted between two and nine times. J is TRBJ2-2 and V is TRBV24-1; D unclear. Trimming removed 5 bases from V and 2 bases from J, with 5 bases in between. There are 13 residues in the CDR3. Germline CDR1 is KGHDR and CDR2 is SFDVKD. CDR3 coding DNA: TGTGCCACCAGTGGCGAAAACACCGGGGAGCTGTTTTTT. It is translated as CATSGENTGELFF.

The rearrangement joins TRBV30 to TRBJ1-1; tentatively, D is TRBD1 (5 bases). CDR3 length: 15 residues. Germline V gene data show CDR1 as GTSNPN and CDR2 as SVGIG (reference sequence). Trimming removed 0 bases from V and 6 bases from J, with 17 bases in between. The CDR3 bases are TGTGCCTGGAGTGTACTGCGGTCCAGGGCAGCTGAAGCTTTCTTT. This gives the protein CAWSVLRSRAAEAFF.

The chain combines TRBV20-1 with TRBJ1-2; D remains ambiguous. Germline V lookup: CDR1 DFQATT, CDR2 SNEGSKA (reference sequence). V lost 3 bases, J lost 8 bases, and 16 bases lay in between. CDR3 length: 13 residues. CDR3 sequence (DNA): TGCAGTGCTAGTGGGGAGGTGGTTTCGGGCTACACCTTC. Amino acids: CSASGEVVSGYTF.

The chain couples TRBV5-1 to TRBJ2-7; 13 nucleotides align to TRBD2. J was trimmed by 6 bases and V by 4 bases; bases with no gene match: 7. From germline, CDR1 is SGHRS and CDR2 YFSETQ. This CDR3 has 15 residues. CDR3 nucleotide sequence: TGCGCCAGCAGCCCCGGGACTAGCGGGGCTGGCGAGCAGTACTTC. Amino acid sequence: CASSPGTSGAGEQYF.

This chain connects TRBV3-1 (or the pseudogene TRBV3-2) to TRBJ2-1, with D possibly matching TRBD2 (6 bases). The CDR3 sequence is 14 residues long. Germline V gene data show CDR1 as LGHDT and CDR2 as YNNKEL (reference sequence). V lost 1 base to trimming and J lost 4 bases, with 8 bases between them. CDR3 sequence reads: CASSQVREYNEQFF. Here the CDR3 DNA reads TGTGCCAGCAGCCAAGTCCGGGAGTACAATGAGCAGTTCTTC.

The V and J genes are TRBV3-1 (or the pseudogene TRBV3-2) and TRBJ2-3; 14 bases line up with TRBD2. V lost 4 bases and J lost 1; bases outside the gene matches: 7. This CDR3 region has 18 residues. Germline V gene lookup returns CDR1 LGHDT and CDR2 YNNKEL (reference sequence). CDR3 protein: CASSPRLAGGQGTDTQYF. CDR3 in DNA: TGTGCCAGCAGCCCCCGACTAGCGGGGGGGCAGGGCACAGATACGCAGTATTTT.

The V gene is TRBV20-1, the J gene TRBJ1-6; weak D call: TRBD1 (6 bases). V gave up 3 bases and J gave up 10 bases, with 16 bases separating them. The germline V gene has CDR1 DFQATT and CDR2 SNEGSKA (reference sequence). This CDR3 is built from 14 residues. CDR3 amino acids: CSASRGRGESPLHF. DNA for the CDR3: TGCAGTGCTAGTCGTGGCAGGGGCGAATCACCCCTCCACTTT.

This sequence joins TRBV2 and TRBJ2-1, with D possibly TRBD1 on 6 matching bases. The CDR3 consists of 13 residues. The germline gives CDR1 SNHLY, CDR2 FYNNEI. The V gene lost 8 bases and the J gene lost 7 bases, with 15 bases spanning the gap. The CDR3 region is CASGTTGSNEQFF. CDR3 sequence (DNA): TGTGCCAGCGGTACTACAGGGTCGAATGAGCAGTTCTTC. The full variable domain, its missing parts supplied by reference TRBV2 and TRBJ2-1, is EPEVTQTPSHQVTQMGQEVILRCVPISNHLYFYWYRQILGQKVEFLVSFYNNEISEKSEIFDDQFSVERPDGSNFTLKIRSTKLEDSAMYFCASGTTGSNEQFFGPGTRLTVL.